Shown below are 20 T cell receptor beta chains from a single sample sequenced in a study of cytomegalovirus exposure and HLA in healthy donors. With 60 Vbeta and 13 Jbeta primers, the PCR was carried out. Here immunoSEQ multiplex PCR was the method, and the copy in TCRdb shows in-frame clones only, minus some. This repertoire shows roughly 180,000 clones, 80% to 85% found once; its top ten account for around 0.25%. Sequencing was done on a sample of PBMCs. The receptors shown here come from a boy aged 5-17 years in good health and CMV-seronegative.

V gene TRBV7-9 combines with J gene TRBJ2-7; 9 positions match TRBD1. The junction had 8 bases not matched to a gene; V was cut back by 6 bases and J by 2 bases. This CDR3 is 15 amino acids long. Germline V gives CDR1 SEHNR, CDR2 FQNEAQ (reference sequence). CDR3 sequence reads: CASRHTGTGTYEQYF. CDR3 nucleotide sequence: TGTGCCAGCAGACATACCGGGACAGGGACCTACGAGCAGTACTTC.

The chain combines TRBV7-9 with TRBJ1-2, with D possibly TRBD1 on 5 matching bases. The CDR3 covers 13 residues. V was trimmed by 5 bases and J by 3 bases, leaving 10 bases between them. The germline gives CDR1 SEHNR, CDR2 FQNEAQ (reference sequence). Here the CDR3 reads CASSEAGDYGYTF. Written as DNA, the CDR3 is TGTGCCAGCAGCGAAGCGGGGGACTATGGCTACACCTTC.

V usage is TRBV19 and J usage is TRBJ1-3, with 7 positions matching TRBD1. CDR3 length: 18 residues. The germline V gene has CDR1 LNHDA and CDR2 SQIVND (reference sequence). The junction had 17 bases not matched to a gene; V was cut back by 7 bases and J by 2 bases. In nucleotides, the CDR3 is TGTGCCAGTACCCCCGTACGGACAGGCGACCTAACTGGAAACACCATATATTTT. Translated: CASTPVRTGDLTGNTIYF.

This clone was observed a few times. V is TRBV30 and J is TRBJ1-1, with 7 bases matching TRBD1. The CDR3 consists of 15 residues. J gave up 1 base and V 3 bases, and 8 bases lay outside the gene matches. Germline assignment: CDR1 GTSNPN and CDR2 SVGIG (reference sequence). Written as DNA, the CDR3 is TGTGCCTGGAGCCCAAAACAGGGGCCGAACACTGAAGCTTTCTTT. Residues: CAWSPKQGPNTEAFF.

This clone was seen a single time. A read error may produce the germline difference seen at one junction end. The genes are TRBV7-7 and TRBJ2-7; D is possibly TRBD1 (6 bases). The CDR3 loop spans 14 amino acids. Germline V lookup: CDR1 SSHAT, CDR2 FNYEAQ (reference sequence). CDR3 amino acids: CASSPLRTAGEQYF. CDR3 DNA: TGTGCTAGCAGCCCGCTTCGGACAGCTGGCGAGCAGTACTTC.

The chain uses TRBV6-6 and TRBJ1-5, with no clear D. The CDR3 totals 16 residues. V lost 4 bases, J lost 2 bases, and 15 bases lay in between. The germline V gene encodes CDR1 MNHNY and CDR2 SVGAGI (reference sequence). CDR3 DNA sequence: TGTGCCAGCAGTTTCGTCCCGATGGGCGGCAATCAGCCCCAGCATTTT. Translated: CASSFVPMGGNQPQHF.

CDR3 amino acids: CASSGTGLAGNTIYF. In nucleotides, the CDR3 is TGTGCCAGCAGCGGGACAGGGCTTGCTGGAAACACCATATATTTT. The rearrangement uses TRBV7-9 and TRBJ1-3; 9 bases are shared with TRBD1. Germline V gene lookup returns CDR1 SEHNR and CDR2 FQNEAQ (reference sequence). The trim removed 5 bases at V and 2 bases at J, leaving 4 bases unmatched. CDR3 length: 15 amino acids.

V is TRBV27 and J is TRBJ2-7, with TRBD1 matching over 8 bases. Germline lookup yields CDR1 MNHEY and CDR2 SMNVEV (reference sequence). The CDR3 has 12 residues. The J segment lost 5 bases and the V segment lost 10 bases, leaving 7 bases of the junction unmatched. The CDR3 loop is CATSGTGHEQYF. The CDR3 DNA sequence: TGTGCCACTTCCGGGACAGGACACGAGCAGTACTTC.

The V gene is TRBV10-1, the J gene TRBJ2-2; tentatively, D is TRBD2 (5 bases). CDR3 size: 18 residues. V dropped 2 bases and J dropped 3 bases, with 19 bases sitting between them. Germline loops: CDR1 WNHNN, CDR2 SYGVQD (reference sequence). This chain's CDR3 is CASSEAMEPTADTGELFF. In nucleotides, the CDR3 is TGCGCCAGCAGTGAGGCCATGGAACCCACAGCGGACACCGGGGAGCTGTTTTTT.

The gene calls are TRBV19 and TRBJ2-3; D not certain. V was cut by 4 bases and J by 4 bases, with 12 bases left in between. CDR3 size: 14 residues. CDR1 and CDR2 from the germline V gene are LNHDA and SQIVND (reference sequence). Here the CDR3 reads CASSTQESADTQYF. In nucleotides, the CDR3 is TGTGCCAGTAGTACGCAGGAATCGGCAGATACGCAGTATTTT. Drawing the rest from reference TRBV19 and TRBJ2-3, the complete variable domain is DGGITQSPKYLFRKEGQNVTLSCEQNLNHDAMYWYRQDPGQGLRLIYYSQIVNDFQKGDIAEGYSVSREKKESFPLTVTSAQKNPTAFYLCASSTQESADTQYFGPGTRLTVL.

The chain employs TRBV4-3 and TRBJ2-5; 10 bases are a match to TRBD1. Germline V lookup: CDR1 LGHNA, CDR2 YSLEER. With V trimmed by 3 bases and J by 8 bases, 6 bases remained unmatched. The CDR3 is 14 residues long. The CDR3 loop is CASSHRDRGFTQYF. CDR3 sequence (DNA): TGCGCCAGCAGCCACAGGGACAGGGGATTTACCCAGTACTTC.

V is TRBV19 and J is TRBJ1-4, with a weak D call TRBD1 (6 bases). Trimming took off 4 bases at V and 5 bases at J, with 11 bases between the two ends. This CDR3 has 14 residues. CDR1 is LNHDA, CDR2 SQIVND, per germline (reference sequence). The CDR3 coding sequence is TGTGCCAGTAGTAGAACGGACAGCAATGAAAAACTGTTTTTT. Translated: CASSRTDSNEKLFF.

The CDR3 loop reads CASSGVDSPFEQYF. The CDR3 nucleotides are TGTGCCAGCAGTGGTGTGGACAGTCCCTTCGAGCAGTACTTC. The chain employs TRBV6-1 and TRBJ2-7; weak D call: TRBD1 (6 bases). The CDR3 is 14 residues long. Trimming stripped 4 bases from V and 6 bases from J, with 16 bases between. The V gene's germline CDR1 is MNHNS and CDR2 SASEGT.

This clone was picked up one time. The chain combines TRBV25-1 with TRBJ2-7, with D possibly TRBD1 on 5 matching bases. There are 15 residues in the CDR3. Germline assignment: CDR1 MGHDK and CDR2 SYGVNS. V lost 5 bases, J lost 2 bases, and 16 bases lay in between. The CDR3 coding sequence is TGTGCCAGCAGTCTCGAGAAGGGGCTAACCTACGAGCAGTACTTC. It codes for CASSLEKGLTYEQYF.

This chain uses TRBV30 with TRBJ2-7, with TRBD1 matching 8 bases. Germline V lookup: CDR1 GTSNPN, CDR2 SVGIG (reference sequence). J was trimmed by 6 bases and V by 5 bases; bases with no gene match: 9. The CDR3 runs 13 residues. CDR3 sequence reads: CAWSGTGPTEQYF. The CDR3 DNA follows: TGTGCCTGGTCCGGGACAGGTCCTACCGAGCAGTACTTC.

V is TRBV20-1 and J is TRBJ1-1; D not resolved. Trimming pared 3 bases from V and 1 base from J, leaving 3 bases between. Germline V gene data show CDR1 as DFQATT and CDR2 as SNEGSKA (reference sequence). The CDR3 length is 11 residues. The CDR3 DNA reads TGCAGTGCTAGCGGGAACACTGAAGCTTTCTTT. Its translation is CSASGNTEAFF.

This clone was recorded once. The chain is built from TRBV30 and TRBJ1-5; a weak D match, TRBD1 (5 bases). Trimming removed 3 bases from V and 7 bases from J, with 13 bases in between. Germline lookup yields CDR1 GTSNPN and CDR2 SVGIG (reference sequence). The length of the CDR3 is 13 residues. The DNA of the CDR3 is TGTGCCTGGAGGGTTGGGAGGGACCAGCCCCAGCATTTT. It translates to CAWRVGRDQPQHF. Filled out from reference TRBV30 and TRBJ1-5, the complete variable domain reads SQTIHQWPATLVQPVGSPLSLECTVEGTSNPNLYWYRQAAGRGLQLLFYSVGIGQISSEVPQNLSASRPQDRQFILSSKKLLLSDSGFYLCAWRVGRDQPQHFGDGTRLSIL.

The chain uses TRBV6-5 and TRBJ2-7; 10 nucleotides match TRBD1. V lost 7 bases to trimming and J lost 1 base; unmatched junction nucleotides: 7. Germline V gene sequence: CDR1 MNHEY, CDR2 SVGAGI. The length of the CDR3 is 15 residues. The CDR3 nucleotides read TGTGCCAGCACCCCCGGGACAGGGGTATCCTACGAGCAGTACTTC. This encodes CASTPGTGVSYEQYF.

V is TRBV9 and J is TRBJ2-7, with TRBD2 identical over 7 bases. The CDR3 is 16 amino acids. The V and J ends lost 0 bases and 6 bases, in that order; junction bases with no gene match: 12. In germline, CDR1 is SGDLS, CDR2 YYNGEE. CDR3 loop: CASSVDGGSPLVEQYF. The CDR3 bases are TGTGCCAGCAGCGTAGATGGCGGGAGTCCCCTGGTCGAGCAGTACTTC.

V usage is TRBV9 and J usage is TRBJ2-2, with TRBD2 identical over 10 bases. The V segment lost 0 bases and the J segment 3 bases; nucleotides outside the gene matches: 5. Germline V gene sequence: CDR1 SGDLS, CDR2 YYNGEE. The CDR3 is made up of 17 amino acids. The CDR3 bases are TGTGCCAGCAGCGTAGCCAGCGGGGGGGCCGACACCGGGGAGCTGTTTTTT. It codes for CASSVASGGADTGELFF.